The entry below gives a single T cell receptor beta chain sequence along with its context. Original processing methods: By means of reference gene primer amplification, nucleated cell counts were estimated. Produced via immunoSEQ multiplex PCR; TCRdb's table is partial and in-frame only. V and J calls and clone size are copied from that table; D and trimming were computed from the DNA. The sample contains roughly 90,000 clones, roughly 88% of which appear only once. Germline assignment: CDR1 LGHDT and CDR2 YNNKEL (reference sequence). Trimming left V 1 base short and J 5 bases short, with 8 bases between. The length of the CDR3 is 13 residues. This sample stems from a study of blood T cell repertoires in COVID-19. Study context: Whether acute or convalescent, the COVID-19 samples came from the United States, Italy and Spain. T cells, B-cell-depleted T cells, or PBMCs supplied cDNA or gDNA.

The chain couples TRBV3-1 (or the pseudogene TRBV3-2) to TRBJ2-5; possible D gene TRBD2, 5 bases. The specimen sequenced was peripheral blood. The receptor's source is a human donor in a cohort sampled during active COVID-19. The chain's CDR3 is CASSQVGLETQYF. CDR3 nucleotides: TGTGCCAGCAGCCAAGTCGGACTCGAGACCCAGTACTTC.